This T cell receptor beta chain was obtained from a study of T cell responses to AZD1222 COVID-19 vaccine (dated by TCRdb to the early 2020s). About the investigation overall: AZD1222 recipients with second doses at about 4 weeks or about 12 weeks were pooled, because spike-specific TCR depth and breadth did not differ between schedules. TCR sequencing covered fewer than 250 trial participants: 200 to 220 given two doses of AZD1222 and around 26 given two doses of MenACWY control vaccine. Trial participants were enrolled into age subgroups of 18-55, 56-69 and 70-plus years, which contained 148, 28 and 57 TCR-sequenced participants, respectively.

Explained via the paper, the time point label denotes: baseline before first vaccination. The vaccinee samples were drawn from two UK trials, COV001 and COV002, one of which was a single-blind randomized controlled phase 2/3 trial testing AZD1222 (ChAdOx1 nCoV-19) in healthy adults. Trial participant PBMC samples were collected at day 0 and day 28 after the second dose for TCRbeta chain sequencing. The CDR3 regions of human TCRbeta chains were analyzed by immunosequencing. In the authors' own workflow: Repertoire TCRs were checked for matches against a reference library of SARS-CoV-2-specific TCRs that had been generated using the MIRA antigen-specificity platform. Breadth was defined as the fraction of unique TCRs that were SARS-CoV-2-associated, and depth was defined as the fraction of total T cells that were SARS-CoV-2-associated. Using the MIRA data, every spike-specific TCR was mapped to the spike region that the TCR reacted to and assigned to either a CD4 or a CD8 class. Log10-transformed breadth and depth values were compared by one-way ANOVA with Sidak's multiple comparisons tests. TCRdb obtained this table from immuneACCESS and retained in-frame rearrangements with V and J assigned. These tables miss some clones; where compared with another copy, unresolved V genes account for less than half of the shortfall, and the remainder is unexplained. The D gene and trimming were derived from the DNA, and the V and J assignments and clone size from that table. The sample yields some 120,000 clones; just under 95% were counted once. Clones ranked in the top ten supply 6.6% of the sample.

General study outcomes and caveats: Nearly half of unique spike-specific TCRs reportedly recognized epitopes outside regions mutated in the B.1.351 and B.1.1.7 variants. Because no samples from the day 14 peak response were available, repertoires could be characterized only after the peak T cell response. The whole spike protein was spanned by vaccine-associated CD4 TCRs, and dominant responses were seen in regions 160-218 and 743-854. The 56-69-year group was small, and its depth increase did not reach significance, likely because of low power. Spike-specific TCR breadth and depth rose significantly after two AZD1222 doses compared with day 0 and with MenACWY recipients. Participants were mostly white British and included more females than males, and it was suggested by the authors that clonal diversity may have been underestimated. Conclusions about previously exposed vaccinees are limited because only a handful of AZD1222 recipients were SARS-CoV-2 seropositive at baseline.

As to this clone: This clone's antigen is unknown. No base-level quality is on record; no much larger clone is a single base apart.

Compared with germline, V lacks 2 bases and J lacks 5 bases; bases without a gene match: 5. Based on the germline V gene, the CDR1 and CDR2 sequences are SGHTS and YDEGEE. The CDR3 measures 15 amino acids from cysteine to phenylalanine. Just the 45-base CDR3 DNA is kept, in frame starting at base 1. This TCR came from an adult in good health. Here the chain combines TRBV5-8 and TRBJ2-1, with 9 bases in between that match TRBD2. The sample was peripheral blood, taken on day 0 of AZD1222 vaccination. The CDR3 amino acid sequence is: CASSLGGRADNEQFF. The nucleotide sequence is TGTGCCAGCAGCTTAGGCGGGAGGGCCGACAATGAGCAGTTCTTC. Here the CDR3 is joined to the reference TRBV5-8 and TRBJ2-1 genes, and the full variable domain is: EAGVTQSPTHLIKTRGQQATLRCSPISGHTSVYWYQQALGLGLQFLLWYDEGEERNRGNFPPRFSGRQFPNYSSELNVNALELEDSALYLCASSLGGRADNEQFFGPGTRLTVL.